This T cell receptor (beta chain) stems from a study of cytomegalovirus exposure and HLA in healthy donors. Study-level results: Trimming of TCR beta V- and J-genes showed a link, identified in a later analysis, to a missense DCLRE1C variant.

Comment on this clone: The antigen is not known.

PCR was performed using 60 Vbeta and 13 Jbeta primers. The method was immunoSEQ multiplex PCR; TCRdb's version includes in-frame clones alone and lacks a portion of them. The sample carries about 170,000 clones, around four fifths recorded once. The sequence was collected from a woman in her 50s in good health and CMV-seropositive. Sequencing was performed on PBMCs.

The chain's CDR3 is CASTTDTGGAQPQHF. The DNA of the CDR3 is TGTGCCAGCACTACAGATACAGGGGGCGCTCAGCCCCAGCATTTT. This rearrangement joins TRBV2 to TRBJ1-5; 9 bases are shared with TRBD1. The CDR3 has 15 amino acids. CDR1 and CDR2 from the germline V gene are SNHLY and FYNNEI. The ends lost 7 bases at V and 6 bases at J; junction bases unmatched: 10.